The clone carrying this TCR beta chain was detected once. Its matching antigen is unknown. This sample is drawn from a study of chemoradiotherapy in HPV16-positive cancers. Overall study results and limits: The functional HPV-specific definition rests on just two HPV16-positive patients. Candidate HPV-specific clones and E7-related TCR motifs grew in tumor during treatment. In HPV16-positive patients, HPV-responsive T-cell expansion tracked better recurrence-free survival.

The germline CDR1 and CDR2 sequences are SGHDT and YYEEEE. V lost 1 base and J lost 10; bases outside the gene matches: 11. The CDR3 covers 14 residues. Repertoires were sampled repeatedly during chemoradiotherapy. Only in-frame clones appear in the TCRdb table, and some are missing; sequencing was by immunoSEQ multiplex PCR. The table includes over a thousand clones, about 90% detected once. The sample here was tumor tissue, taken from a patient who underwent chemoradiotherapy. This TCR was sampled from a human donor with HPV-associated anogenital cancer. V usage is TRBV5-6 and J usage is TRBJ2-7; 7 bases match TRBD1. CDR3 residues: CASSLLGTAGDQYF. The DNA for the CDR3 is TGTGCCAGCAGCTTGTTAGGGACAGCAGGGGACCAGTACTTC.